The present T cell receptor (beta chain) was sequenced within a study of T cell responses to AZD1222 COVID-19 vaccine. This clone was detected only once. Trimming removed 0 bases from V and 3 bases from J; junction bases left unmatched: 7. The CDR3 is made up of 16 amino acids. CDR1 is LGHDT, CDR2 YNNKEL, per germline (reference sequence). Method: immunoSEQ multiplex PCR; TCRdb's copy keeps in-frame clones and lacks some. The repertoire includes more than 95,000 clones, 80% to 90% of them detected once, and approximately 9% sits in the top ten. The V call is TRBV3-1 (or the pseudogene TRBV3-2), the J call TRBJ2-5; the match to TRBD2 covers 7 bases. The sequencing used peripheral blood, collected on day 0 of AZD1222 vaccination. The clonotype was recovered from an adult in good health. The CDR3 loop is CASSQDPPAGKETQYF. The CDR3, as DNA: TGTGCCAGCAGCCAAGATCCCCCAGCGGGGAAAGAGACCCAGTACTTC.